The subject of this entry is one T cell receptor (beta chain). Its antigen is as yet unknown. This sample is drawn from a study of blood T cells in healthy people across ages. Total RNA amounts of at least 5.5 micrograms were extracted per sample. With a J-beta primer mix and a sample-barcoded 5' primer, a second PCR ran about 7 to 11 cycles. TCRdb itself ran the 5' RACE reads through MiXCR, one entry per CDR3 protein. The sample has approximately 820,000 distinct CDR3 sequences, around 42% seen once. Study-wide results and limits: It was found that TCR beta diversity correlated strongly with the percentage of naive T cells.

Germline lookup yields CDR1 LGHDT and CDR2 YNNKEL (reference sequence). Trimming left V 1 base short and J 4 bases short, with 7 bases between. The CDR3 extends over 13 amino acids. The chain uses TRBV3-1 and TRBJ1-2; the D is unclear. Sequenced: blood. The sequence derives from a man aged 55-75 years in good health. The CDR3 nucleotides are TGTGCCAGCAGCCAAGCCGGCATCTATGGCTACACCTTC. Residues: CASSQAGIYGYTF.